The present T cell receptor beta chain was sequenced within a study of glioma-infiltrating T cells. Study-level points and caveats: Tissue-blood divergence was below expectation in non-neoplastic patients, above in gliomas. Only very few CDR3 sequences appeared in both tissue and blood.

This clonotype has a count of ten or more. Its antigen is unknown. From germline, CDR1 is MNHEY and CDR2 SMNVEV (reference sequence). The CDR3 consists of 13 residues. The V and J ends lost 6 bases and 0 bases respectively, with 8 bases between them. TCR alpha and beta CDR3 regions were amplified from RNA using iRepertoire nested multiplex PCR. Input was roughly 85-400 ng of tissue mRNA or PBMC total RNA. One entry per CDR3 protein results from TCRdb running MiXCR on the multiplex PCR reads. Altogether roughly 100,000 distinct CDR3 sequences are present, approximately 28% being singletons, with the ten largest covering around 40%.

V usage is TRBV27 and J usage is TRBJ1-2; D remains ambiguous. The sample consisted of glioma tissue, nonneoplastic brain tissue, or PBMCs (not recorded which). This receptor was taken from a human donor with low-grade glioma or glioblastoma, undergoing nonglioma brain surgery, or in good health (not recorded which). The CDR3 region is CASSLVANYGYTF. As DNA, the CDR3 is TGTGCCAGCAGCCTCGTAGCTAACTATGGCTACACCTTC.